The 31 T cell receptor beta chains below come from one sample, sequenced in a study of tumor and adjacent non-tumor tissue in lung cancer. A modified ARM-PCR protocol with three rounds of nested PCR amplified TCRbeta. Via MiXCR, TCRdb re-called the multiplex PCR reads, giving one row per CDR3 protein. Of 60,000 or so distinct CDR3 sequences in the sample, about 55% were seen once. RNA was extracted from bulk tissue without any cell sorting. The normal lung tissue was taken more than 3 cm from the tumor edge. The sequenced sample was distant non-tumor lung tissue. Receptors were obtained from a man in his 70s with non-small cell lung cancer.

The chain combines TRBV7-9 with TRBJ1-1; D remains ambiguous. Germline V gene data show CDR1 as SEHNR and CDR2 as FQNEAQ (reference sequence). Trimming removed 6 bases from V and 1 base from J, with 6 bases in between. CDR3 length equals 12 residues. In DNA form, the CDR3 reads TGTGCCAGCAGTACAAGGAACACTGAAGCTTTCTTT. This encodes CASSTRNTEAFF.

In regard to this clonotype: Since a much larger clone is just one base distant, this may be a read error. The V gene is TRBV5-5, the J gene TRBJ1-2; D ambiguous. Germline assignment: CDR1 SGHKS and CDR2 YYEKEE (reference sequence). CDR3 length: 12 amino acids. The CDR3: CTSSLDLGGYTF. The CDR3 DNA follows: TGTACCAGCAGCTTGGATTTGGGTGGCTACACCTTC.

A remark on this clonotype: Its ends do not fully match the called genes, so a read error is possible. The CDR3 DNA sequence: TGCGCCAGTATGGGAAGGGGTGACGAGCACAACTTC. Encoded protein: CASMGRGDEHNF. This chain joins TRBV10-2 and TRBJ2-7; possibly TRBD1 for D (5 bases). CDR1 is WSHSY and CDR2 is SAAADI in the germline V gene. This CDR3 has 12 residues.

The chain is built from TRBV7-9 and TRBJ2-1; D might be TRBD1 (6 bases). CDR3 length equals 15 residues. Germline V gene sequence: CDR1 SEHNR, CDR2 FQNEAQ (reference sequence). Trimming took 4 bases from V and 10 from J, leaving 20 bases between them. CDR3 sequence reads: CASSSSFDSGTEQFF. The CDR3 DNA reads TGTGCCAGCAGCTCCTCGTTCGATTCCGGGACAGAGCAGTTCTTC.

Concerning this clonotype: The junction shows a germline mismatch at one end, possibly a read error. The CDR3 here is CTSSLWAGDHYEQFF. CDR3 bases: TGTACCAGCAGTTTGTGGGCAGGGGACCACTATGAGCAGTTCTTC. The V and J genes are TRBV5-6 and TRBJ2-1, with a possible D match to TRBD1 (6 bases). The CDR3 spans 15 residues. Germline loops: CDR1 SGHDT, CDR2 YYEEEE.

This clonotype has a handful of counts. A single base separates this from a much larger clone, so it may be a read error. This sequence joins TRBV20-1 and TRBJ2-7; D is uncertain. This CDR3 region has 14 residues. The ends were cut back, 1 base at V and 2 bases at J, with 12 bases in the middle. CDR1 is DFQATT and CDR2 is SNEGSKA in the germline V gene (reference sequence). In DNA form, the CDR3 reads TGCAGTGCTAGAGCCAGGTACGGAACCTACGAGCAGTACTTC. Translating gives CSARARYGTYEQYF.

This chain links TRBV9 with TRBJ1-5, with no clear D. There are 14 residues in the CDR3. With 3 bases removed from V and 6 bases from J, the gap between germline ends came to 13 bases. Germline loops: CDR1 SGDLS, CDR2 YYNGEE. The CDR3: CASSGGGEGQPQHF. CDR3 nucleotide sequence: TGTGCCAGCAGCGGGGGTGGGGAGGGTCAGCCCCAGCATTTT. The full variable domain, rest sourced from reference TRBV9 and TRBJ1-5, is DSGVTQTPKHLITATGQRVTLRCSPRSGDLSVYWYQQSLDQGLQFLIQYYNGEERAKGNILERFSAQQFPDLHSELNLSSLELGDSALYFCASSGGGEGQPQHFGDGTRLSIL.

The V and J genes are TRBV7-8 and TRBJ2-2, with a tentative D call TRBD1 (6 bases). Trimming stripped 5 bases from V and 9 bases from J, with 13 bases between. The germline V gene has CDR1 SGHVS and CDR2 FQNEAQ. This CDR3 is built from 13 residues. This chain's CDR3 is CASSKRQARELFF. The CDR3 nucleotides read TGTGCCAGCAGCAAACGACAGGCCAGGGAGCTGTTTTTT.

In regard to this clonotype: No conserved phenylalanine or tryptophan ends this CDR3, so it is likely a read error. The chain is built from TRBV10-1 and TRBJ2-5, with 9 bases identical to TRBD2. This CDR3 spans 13 amino acids. Germline assignment: CDR1 WNHNN and CDR2 SYGVQD (reference sequence). The CDR3 DNA reads as TGTGCCAGTCGAGCGGGAGGACAAGAGACCCAGTACCTC. It encodes CASRAGGQETQYL.

A word on this clonotype: One junction end does not reproduce the germline sequence, and a read error may be involved. The chain couples TRBV10-2 to TRBJ2-2; D may be TRBD1 (6 bases). This CDR3 comprises 13 residues. Germline V gene lookup returns CDR1 WSHSY and CDR2 SAAADI. CDR3 in DNA: TGCGCCAGCCGAGACAGGAGCACCGGGGAGCTGGTTTTT. Translating gives CASRDRSTGELVF.

As regards this clonotype: This clone may be a read error of a much larger clone one base away. This sequence joins TRBV6-5 and TRBJ2-7; D is ambiguous. The length of the CDR3 is 15 residues. Germline lookup yields CDR1 MNHEY and CDR2 SVGAGI. The CDR3 sequence: CTSSYIGLSSYEQYF. CDR3 nucleotides: TGTACCAGCAGTTACATCGGGTTAAGCTCCTACGAGCAGTACTTC.

On this clonotype itself: This may stem from a read error, because a much larger clone lies one nucleotide away. The chain combines TRBV6-1 with TRBJ2-7, with no clear D. Germline V gene lookup returns CDR1 MNHNS and CDR2 SASEGT. V gave up 8 bases and J gave up 2 bases, with 13 bases separating them. This CDR3 is built from 13 residues. CDR3 sequence (DNA): TGTGCCAGCTCTACGACGGAGCCCTACGAGCAGTACTTC. Its protein product is CASSTTEPYEQYF.

This rearrangement joins TRBV10-2 to TRBJ1-2, with D possibly TRBD1 on 5 matching bases. Trimming took 7 bases from V and 8 from J, leaving 23 bases between them. There are 15 residues in the CDR3. Germline lookup yields CDR1 WSHSY and CDR2 SAAADI. The CDR3 sequence: CASIEAPFGTPGYTF. CDR3 nucleotide sequence: TGCGCCAGCATTGAAGCACCCTTTGGGACCCCAGGCTACACCTTC.

This clonotype showed up many times. This sequence joins TRBV6-2 or TRBV6-3 and TRBJ2-1; D gene ambiguous. This CDR3 region has 11 residues. CDR1 and CDR2 (germline): MNHEY, SVGEGT. Trimming cost V 7 bases and J 2 bases, with 3 bases left between them. CDR3 coding DNA: TGTGCCAGCACCGCCTACAATGAGCAGTTCTTC. Amino acid sequence: CASTAYNEQFF.

This clonotype has just one count. One junction end disagrees with the germline gene, perhaps due to a read error. The chain carries TRBV6-2 or TRBV6-3 and TRBJ2-1; D ambiguous. This CDR3 region has 16 residues. Germline assignment: CDR1 MNHEY and CDR2 SVGEGT. As DNA, the CDR3 is TGTGCCAGCACCTACGACACGGGCTTACTTAGCAATGAGCGGTTCTTC. Translation gives CASTYDTGLLSNERFF.

On this clonotype: Germline and junction disagree at one end, which may indicate a read error. The genes are TRBV28 and TRBJ1-2; D ambiguous. The CDR3 runs 13 residues. Germline V gene lookup returns CDR1 MDHEN and CDR2 SYDVKM. The CDR3 nucleotides are TGTGCCAGCAGTTTAGGTTCAAGTGGTGGCTACAGCTTC. As protein: CASSLGSSGGYSF.

This clonotype was found many times. V usage is TRBV12-3 or TRBV12-4 and J usage is TRBJ2-5; 9 bases fit TRBD1. The CDR3 covers 14 residues. J was trimmed by 4 bases and V by 2 bases; bases with no gene match: 2. Written as DNA, the CDR3 is TGTGCCAGCAGTTTAAAGACAGGGGGAGAGACCCAGTACTTC. Protein: CASSLKTGGETQYF.

The V call is TRBV5-4, the J call TRBJ1-2; no firm D call. The V gene's germline CDR1 is SGHNT and CDR2 YYREEE (reference sequence). The CDR3 runs to 16 residues. Trimming pared 4 bases from V and 4 bases from J, leaving 20 bases between. The CDR3 DNA reads as TGTGCCAGCAGCACGACAAGGTCCAGTATTAGCTATGGCTACACCTTC. Residues: CASSTTRSSISYGYTF. The whole variable domain, remainder taken from reference TRBV5-4 and TRBJ1-2, is ETGVTQSPTHLIKTRGQQVTLRCSSQSGHNTVSWYQQALGQGPQFIFQYYREEENGRGNFPPRFSGLQFPNYSSELNVNALELDDSALYLCASSTTRSSISYGYTFGSGTRLTVV.

As concerns this clonotype: The junction does not match germline at one end; this may be a read error. The V and J genes are TRBV12-3 or TRBV12-4 and TRBJ2-4; D is unclear. The CDR3 has 13 residues. This chain's CDR3 is CASSLTSKNIRYF. The CDR3 DNA follows: TGTGCCAGCAGTTTAACATCCAAAAACATTCGGTACTTC.

This clonotype was counted many times. The V gene is TRBV20-1, the J gene TRBJ1-5, with 9 bases fitting TRBD1. The CDR3 spans 15 residues. Trimming at V came to 3 bases and at J to 3 bases, leaving 6 bases not matched to a gene. From germline, CDR1 is DFQATT and CDR2 SNEGSKA (reference sequence). CDR3 sequence reads: CSASGGTGYNQPQHF. DNA of the CDR3: TGCAGTGCTAGCGGGGGGACAGGGTACAATCAGCCCCAGCATTTT.

Regarding this clonotype: Germline and junction disagree at one end, which may indicate a read error. CDR3 loop: CVSSLLGEQYF. CDR3 nucleotides: TGTGTCAGCAGCCTGCTAGGGGAGCAGTACTTC. The chain recombines TRBV7-2 with TRBJ2-7; no firm D call. The V gene's germline CDR1 is SGHTA and CDR2 FQGNSA. The CDR3 has 11 amino acids.

The rearrangement uses TRBV28 and TRBJ2-5; D uncertain. The germline V gene has CDR1 MDHEN and CDR2 SYDVKM. There are 14 residues in the CDR3. The ends were cut back, 2 bases at V and 5 bases at J, with 12 bases in the middle. In DNA, the CDR3 is TGTGCCAGCAGTTTACCTTTGCCCCCCGAGACCCAGTACTTC. Amino acids: CASSLPLPPETQYF. Full variable domain (missing parts from reference TRBV28 and TRBJ2-5): DVKVTQSSRYLVKRTGEKVFLECVQDMDHENMFWYRQDPGLGLRLIYFSYDVKMKEKGDIPEGYSVSREKKERFSLILESASTNQTSMYLCASSLPLPPETQYFGPGTRLLVL.

On this clonotype itself: A much bigger clone sits one base away, suggesting this may be a read error. The chain has TRBV5-4 and TRBJ2-5; D is possibly TRBD1 or TRBD2 (5 bases each). This CDR3 is built from 13 residues. Germline CDR1 and CDR2: SGHNT and YYREEE (reference sequence). V was clipped by 4 bases and J by 1 base, with 8 bases between them. The CDR3 reads CASSRGFQETQYF. CDR3 DNA sequence: TGTGCCAGCAGCCGGGGCTTCCAAGAGACCCAGTACTTC.

A few counts support this clonotype. A much larger clone differs by one base, so this may be a read error. The chain links TRBV6-5 to TRBJ1-5; tentative D call: TRBD1 (6 bases). This CDR3 spans 14 amino acids. V gave up 4 bases and J gave up 6 bases, with 13 bases separating them. In germline, CDR1 is MNHEY, CDR2 SVGAGI. The CDR3 protein is CASSLRQASQPQHF. CDR3 DNA sequence: TGTGCCAGCAGTTTAAGACAGGCGAGTCAGCCCCAGCATTTT.

Points on this clonotype: Just one base apart from a much larger clone, this may be a read error. This chain joins TRBV5-1 and TRBJ2-1, with 14 bases lining up with TRBD2. Germline-derived CDR1 and CDR2 are SGHRS and YFSETQ. The CDR3 covers 17 residues. The CDR3 protein is CASSPRTSGGNYNEQSF. CDR3 coding DNA: TGCGCCAGCAGCCCCAGGACTAGCGGGGGGAATTACAATGAGCAGTCCTTC.

This clonotype was seen ten or more times. V gene TRBV13 combines with J gene TRBJ2-5, with D possibly matching TRBD2 (5 bases). Germline V gene sequence: CDR1 PRHDT, CDR2 FYEKMQ (reference sequence). There are 16 residues in the CDR3. Deletions cut 5 bases from V and 4 bases from J, with 20 bases between. CDR3 protein: CASSQKSTLGRETQYF. For the CDR3, the DNA is TGTGCCAGCAGCCAAAAATCGACCCTAGGGAGAGAGACCCAGTACTTC.

A remark on this clonotype: A junction boundary mismatches the germline segment, possibly from a read error. The chain joins TRBV4-2 to TRBJ2-3, with 7 bases matching TRBD2. CDR1 LGHNA and CDR2 YNFKEQ come from the germline V gene. This CDR3 has 14 residues. CDR3: CASNERGVTDTQYF. CDR3 DNA: TGTGCCAGCAACGAGCGGGGAGTCACAGATACACAGTATTTT.

The chain has TRBV11-1 and TRBJ2-5, with D perhaps TRBD2 (5 bases). The CDR3 is 14 amino acids. V lost 7 bases to trimming and J lost 13 bases, with 25 bases between them. In germline, CDR1 is SGHAT, CDR2 FQDESV (reference sequence). The CDR3 spells CASTRGDPQVIRYF. The CDR3 coding sequence is TGTGCCAGCACCCGGGGTGATCCACAAGTGATCCGGTACTTC.

Points on this clonotype: A much bigger clone sits one base away, suggesting this may be a read error. V and J are TRBV6-5 and TRBJ2-2; TRBD2 aligns across 7 bases. Germline assignment: CDR1 MNHEY and CDR2 SVGAGI. This CDR3 spans 13 amino acids. CDR3 region: CASRGGNTVELFF. The CDR3 DNA sequence: TGTGCCAGCAGGGGAGGGAACACCGTGGAGCTGTTTTTT.

In its sample, this clonotype was seen a few times. The chain is built from TRBV14 and TRBJ2-5; TRBD2 agrees at 12 bases. Unmatched junction bases numbered 9, after V lost 1 base and J lost 9 bases. Germline V lookup: CDR1 SGHDN, CDR2 FVKESK. There are 16 residues in the CDR3. The CDR3 DNA reads TGTGCCAGCAGCCAAGCCCTAGCGGGGGGGTCGAAGGCCCAGTACTTC. Translated: CASSQALAGGSKAQYF.

On this clonotype: As the CDR3 is not closed by the conserved phenylalanine or tryptophan, this likely results from a read error. CDR3 coding DNA: TGTGCCAGCAGCATCCGGGACAGGAACACTGAAGCTTTCTGT. The encoded protein is CASSIRDRNTEAFC. The rearrangement uses TRBV5-4 and TRBJ1-1; 7 bases agree with TRBD1. Germline loops: CDR1 SGHNT, CDR2 YYREEE (reference sequence). The V gene end was trimmed by 4 bases and the J gene end by 1 base; junction bases not matched to a gene: 4. The CDR3 is made up of 14 amino acids.